Below, 6 T cell receptor beta chains from the same sample are listed, as sequenced in a study of cytomegalovirus exposure and HLA in healthy donors. Use of 60 Vbeta and 13 Jbeta primers characterized the PCR. Data came from immunoSEQ multiplex PCR; TCRdb stores just in-frame clones and leaves some out. This sample has some 160,000 clones, with almost 85% found just once. Material for sequencing was PBMCs. These receptors all stem from a woman between 50 and 59 years old in good health and CMV-seronegative.

The count of this clone is one. The junction does not match germline at one end; this may be a read error. The chain couples TRBV5-1 to TRBJ2-2; D uncertain. The CDR3 consists of 12 residues. CDR1 is SGHRS, CDR2 YFSETQ, per germline. CDR3 sequence reads: CASSSNTGELFF. The DNA of the CDR3 is TGCGCCAGCAGCTCCAACACGGGGGAGCTGTTTTTT.

The CDR3, as DNA: TGTGCCAGCAGTTTAAGGGGTTACAAACCTGACGAGCAGTACTTC. This codes for CASSLRGYKPDEQYF. The V gene is TRBV27, the J gene TRBJ2-7, with D possibly being TRBD1 (5 bases). Germline V CDR1 and CDR2: MNHEY, SMNVEV (reference sequence). V was cut by 2 bases and J by 5 bases, with 16 bases left in between. This CDR3 comprises 15 residues.

The V and J genes are TRBV10-3 and TRBJ2-3; TRBD2 matches 12 bases. The junction had 8 bases not matched to a gene; V was cut back by 9 bases and J by 4 bases. This CDR3 is 15 amino acids long. Germline-derived CDR1 and CDR2 are ENHRY and SYGVKD. The CDR3 DNA follows: TGTGCCATACGACTAGCGGGGGTCAGGGCAGATACGCAGTATTTT. It translates to CAIRLAGVRADTQYF.

The chain has TRBV6-5 and TRBJ1-2; possibly TRBD1 for D (5 bases). CDR1 is MNHEY and CDR2 is SVGAGI in the germline V gene. CDR3 length: 15 amino acids. V shed 2 bases and J shed 4 bases, with 14 bases lying between them. CDR3 loop: CASSYPGGDSYGYTF. In nucleotides, the CDR3 is TGTGCCAGCAGTTACCCGGGGGGGGATAGCTATGGCTACACCTTC.

The chain carries TRBV27 and TRBJ2-7, with 9 bases fitting TRBD1. The germline V gene has CDR1 MNHEY and CDR2 SMNVEV (reference sequence). The CDR3 has 15 residues. The V and J ends lost 3 bases and 5 bases, in that order; junction bases with no gene match: 8. The CDR3 DNA reads TGTGCCAGCAGTTTTTACCGGGACAGGGCCCACGAGCAGTACTTC. As protein: CASSFYRDRAHEQYF.

This chain uses TRBV27 with TRBJ2-7; D not resolved. The CDR3 sequence is 12 residues long. From germline, CDR1 is MNHEY and CDR2 SMNVEV (reference sequence). V gave up 6 bases and J gave up 6 bases, with 12 bases separating them. Here the CDR3 reads CASRNRGSEQYF. CDR3 DNA sequence: TGTGCCAGCAGGAACCGAGGTAGCGAGCAGTACTTC.